The 10 T cell receptor beta chains listed next were all sequenced from one sample in a study of patients and donors after allogeneic stem cell transplantation (dated by TCRdb to 2018 to 2020). The protocol used for the library was RT-PCR. TCRdb names NextSeq 550 as the instrument used. TCRdb reprocessing: public reads trimmed at Q25 with fastp, clones called with MiXCR, in-frame beta chains kept. A single entry per CDR3 protein holds the most common genes and DNA from its merged rows. The sample table contains about a million distinct CDR3 sequences; only one count was recorded for approximately 18% of them. The leading ten clones occupy around 5.5% of the sample. The sample taken for sequencing was blood, either unsorted or a sorted T cell fraction (not recorded which). The receptors were gathered from a human donor who was either an allogeneic HSCT recipient or a stem cell or donor lymphocyte infusion donor (not recorded which). It is not recorded whose cells these are; they may come from a transplant donor.

This sequence joins TRBV29-1 and TRBJ2-4; D is unclear. The germline V gene encodes CDR1 SQVTM and CDR2 ANQGSEA. CDR3 length equals 11 residues. Trimming shortened V by 3 bases and J by 6 bases, and 6 bases separated the two germline ends. The CDR3: CSVDGGNIQYF. In DNA form, the CDR3 reads TGCAGCGTTGACGGCGGAAACATTCAGTACTTC.

This clonotype was detected many times. V gene TRBV4-2 combines with J gene TRBJ2-7; a weak D match, TRBD1 (6 bases). The CDR3 consists of 15 residues. Germline V gives CDR1 LGHNA, CDR2 YNFKEQ. Trimming removed 3 bases from V and 1 base from J, with 13 bases in between. DNA of the CDR3: TGTGCCAGCAGCCAGGACTTGGACAGTTCCTACGAGCAGTACTTC. Protein sequence: CASSQDLDSSYEQYF.

Ten or more counts support this clonotype. This rearrangement joins TRBV27 to TRBJ1-2; TRBD1 is a possible D gene (5 bases). CDR1 and CDR2 (germline): MNHEY, SMNVEV (reference sequence). V was pared by 2 bases and J by 4 bases, with 8 bases between. The length of the CDR3 is 13 residues. The CDR3 bases are TGTGCCAGCAGTTTACGGGGGGGCTATGGCTACACCTTC. Translated, it gives CASSLRGGYGYTF.

This clonotype was seen a single time. This chain links TRBV18 with TRBJ2-5; D is unresolved. Germline values: CDR1 KGHSH, CDR2 LQKENI. CDR3 length equals 13 residues. V shed 5 bases and J shed 1 base, with 8 bases lying between them. CDR3 amino acids: CASSNRAQETQYF. The CDR3 nucleotides read TGTGCCAGCTCAAACAGAGCCCAAGAGACCCAGTACTTC. The whole variable domain, filled in from reference TRBV18 and TRBJ2-5, reads NAGVMQNPRHLVRRRGQEARLRCSPMKGHSHVYWYRQLPEEGLKFMVYLQKENIIDESGMPKERFSAEFPKEGPSILRIQQVVRGDSAAYFCASSNRAQETQYFGPGTRLLVL.

This clonotype was recorded a few times. J is TRBJ1-1 and V is TRBV30; no reliable D call. V lost 4 bases and J lost 4, with 19 bases in between. Looked up from germline, CDR1 is GTSNPN and CDR2 is SVGIG (reference sequence). This CDR3 has 15 amino acids. The CDR3 is CAWKRNDLSGTEAFF. The CDR3 bases are TGTGCCTGGAAAAGGAACGACCTCTCCGGCACTGAAGCTTTCTTT.

In its sample, this clonotype was seen a few times. The chain employs TRBV6-1 and TRBJ1-3, with D possibly TRBD1 on 6 matching bases. Germline CDR1 is MNHNS and CDR2 is SASEGT. CDR3 length equals 16 residues. V was cut by 6 bases and J by 6 bases, with 21 bases left in between. For the CDR3, the DNA is TGTGCCAGCAGCCCAATCGGGGGCTCCGCGGTAAACACCATATATTTT. This translates into CASSPIGGSAVNTIYF.

This clonotype was counted ten times or more. The V and J genes are TRBV10-3 and TRBJ2-1; 7 nucleotides agree with TRBD1. The germline V gene has CDR1 ENHRY and CDR2 SYGVKD. Trimming cost V 6 bases and J 9 bases; bases outside gene matches: 14. The CDR3 has 15 amino acids. The CDR3 DNA reads as TGTGCCATCAGGGACCGACAGGGACCCGCTGGTGAGCAGTTCTTC. Its protein product is CAIRDRQGPAGEQFF.

This rearrangement joins TRBV11-2 to TRBJ1-2; D perhaps matches TRBD1 (6 bases). V was shortened by 4 bases and J by 0 bases, with 12 bases between the two germline ends. Germline V gives CDR1 SGHAT, CDR2 FQNNGV. The CDR3 runs to 15 residues. The CDR3 protein is CASSSWTVSNYGYTF. In DNA, the CDR3 is TGTGCCAGCAGCTCCTGGACAGTATCTAACTATGGCTACACCTTC.

A word on this clonotype: A read error may be the cause here, since a much bigger clone is one base away. This chain links TRBV12-3 or TRBV12-4 with TRBJ2-3; tentative D call: TRBD2 (5 bases). The CDR3 runs 15 residues. CDR3 protein: CASSLGRGMADTKYF. The CDR3 DNA reads TGTGCCAGCAGTTTAGGAAGAGGGATGGCAGATACGAAGTATTTT.

This chain's CDR3 is CATSKGGTNTGELFF. The CDR3 nucleotides read TGTGCCACCAGCAAGGGAGGGACTAACACCGGGGAGCTGTTTTTT. The chain employs TRBV15 and TRBJ2-2, with 7 bases aligning to TRBD2. Germline CDR1 and CDR2: LNHNV and YYDKDF (reference sequence). The CDR3 spans 15 residues. V trimming: 4 bases; J trimming: 2 bases; junction bases outside the gene matches: 4.